These 8 T cell receptor beta chains originate from one sample sequenced in a study of blood T cells in healthy people across ages. Next came a second PCR, run for about 6 to 12 cycles, which used a sample-barcoded 5' primer along with a J-beta primer mix. MiXCR was run by TCRdb on the 5' RACE reads, yielding one entry per CDR3 protein. In the table there are roughly 550,000 distinct CDR3 sequences, less than 25% of which are singletons. These data are also associated with another study on T cells of mothers and their children.

Sequenced input: blood. The receptors derive from a boy aged 5-17 years in good health.

V gene TRBV7-2 combines with J gene TRBJ2-1; either TRBD1 or TRBD2 may fit D (5 bases each). The DNA end favors TRBJ2-5, so the J call may be wrong. The CDR3 runs 14 residues. Germline CDR1 reads SGHTA; CDR2 reads FQGNSA. CDR3 coding DNA: TGTGCCAGCAGCGCCCGAGGGGCGCAAGAGACCCAGTACTTC. Protein product: CASSARGAQETQYF.

This clonotype has a handful of counts. The V gene is TRBV27, the J gene TRBJ2-2; tentatively, D is TRBD1 or TRBD2 (5 bases each). Germline loops: CDR1 MNHEY, CDR2 SMNVEV (reference sequence). CDR3 size: 15 residues. Between the trimmed V and J ends, which lost 3 bases and 5 bases, there was a span of 13 bases. The CDR3 region has the DNA TGTGCCAGCAGTTTTATAGCGAGGGGTACCGGGGAGCTGTTTTTT. Its translation is CASSFIARGTGELFF.

The chain couples TRBV4-3 to TRBJ2-5; weak D call: TRBD1 (5 bases). The assigned J gene may be wrong: the sequence end matches TRBJ2-7 better. Germline loops: CDR1 LGHNA, CDR2 YSLEER. The CDR3 has 14 residues. The CDR3 protein is CASSQDQGTYEQYF. CDR3 nucleotide sequence: TGCGCCAGCAGCCAGGATCAGGGCACCTACGAGCAGTACTTC.

The V call is TRBV20-1, the J call TRBJ2-7; D is ambiguous. This CDR3 region has 12 residues. CDR1 is DFQATT and CDR2 is SNEGSKA in the germline V gene (reference sequence). The V end was cut by 6 bases, the J end by 2 bases, with 11 bases between. In DNA, the CDR3 is TGCAGTGCGCCCGGTTTAACCTACGAGCAGTACTTC. It is translated as CSAPGLTYEQYF.

This clonotype was picked up a small number of times. V usage is TRBV29-1 and J usage is TRBJ2-5; D gene unclear. V lost 5 bases, J lost 0 bases, and 22 bases lay in between. CDR1 and CDR2 (germline): SQVTM, ANQGSEA. CDR3 size: 17 residues. This chain's CDR3 is CSVSGSEALEYQETQYF. CDR3 sequence (DNA): TGCAGCGTTTCTGGCTCTGAGGCACTCGAGTACCAAGAGACCCAGTACTTC.

CDR3 nucleotide sequence: TGTGCCAGCAGCTATGAGGACAGGCTGGGGGGCTACACCTTC. This gives the protein CASSYEDRLGGYTF. The J gene is TRBJ1-2, the V gene TRBV7-9; 7 bases are shared with TRBD1. This CDR3 has 14 residues. The J segment lost 8 bases and the V segment lost 4 bases, leaving 10 bases of the junction unmatched. Germline lookup yields CDR1 SEHNR and CDR2 FQNEAQ (reference sequence). Full variable domain (remainder filled in from reference TRBV7-9 and TRBJ1-2): DTGVSQNPRHKITKRGQNVTFRCDPISEHNRLYWYRQTLGQGPEFLTYFQNEAQLEKSRLLSDRFSAERPKGSFSTLEIQRTEQGDSAMYLCASSYEDRLGGYTFGSGTRLTVV.

This clonotype was seen only a few times. This sequence joins TRBV4-1 and TRBJ2-4, with a possible D match to TRBD1 (5 bases). Germline V gene lookup returns CDR1 MGHRA and CDR2 YSYEKL. Trimming removed 4 bases from V and 6 bases from J, with 10 bases in between. This CDR3 region has 13 residues. Written as DNA, the CDR3 is TGCGCCAGCAGCCCAGAGACAGTAAACATTCAGTACTTC. This codes for CASSPETVNIQYF.

The chain uses TRBV30 and TRBJ2-1; possibly TRBD1 for D (6 bases). CDR1 and CDR2 from the germline V gene are GTSNPN and SVGIG (reference sequence). The CDR3 consists of 13 residues. Trimming stripped 5 bases from V and 4 bases from J, with 12 bases between. The CDR3 loop is CAWGQSLYNEQFF. The CDR3 nucleotides read TGTGCCTGGGGACAGAGCTTATACAATGAGCAGTTCTTC.